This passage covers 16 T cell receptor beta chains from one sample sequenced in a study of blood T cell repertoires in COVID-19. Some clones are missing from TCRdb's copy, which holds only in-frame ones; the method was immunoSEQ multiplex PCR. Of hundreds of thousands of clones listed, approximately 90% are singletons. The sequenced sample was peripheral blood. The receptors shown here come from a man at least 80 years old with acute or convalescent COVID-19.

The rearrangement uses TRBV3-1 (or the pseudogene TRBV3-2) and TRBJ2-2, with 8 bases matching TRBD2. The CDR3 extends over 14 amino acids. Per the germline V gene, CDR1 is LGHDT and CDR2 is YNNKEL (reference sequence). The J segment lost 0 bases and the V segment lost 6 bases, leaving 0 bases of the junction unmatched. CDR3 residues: CASRTSANTGELFF. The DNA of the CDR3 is TGTGCCAGCAGGACTAGCGCGAACACCGGGGAGCTGTTTTTT.

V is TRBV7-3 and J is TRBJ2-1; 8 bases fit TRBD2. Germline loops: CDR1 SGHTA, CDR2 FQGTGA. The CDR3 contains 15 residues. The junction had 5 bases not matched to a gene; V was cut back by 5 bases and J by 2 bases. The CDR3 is CASSALAGTYNEQFF. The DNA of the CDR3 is TGTGCCAGCAGCGCGTTAGCGGGAACCTACAATGAGCAGTTCTTC.

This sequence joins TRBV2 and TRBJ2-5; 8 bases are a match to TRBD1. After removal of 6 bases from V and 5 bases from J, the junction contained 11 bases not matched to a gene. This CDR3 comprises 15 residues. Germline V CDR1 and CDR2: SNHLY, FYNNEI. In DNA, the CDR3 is TGTGCCAGCAGGGTACAGGGGGGTATTGGGGAGACCCAGTACTTC. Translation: CASRVQGGIGETQYF. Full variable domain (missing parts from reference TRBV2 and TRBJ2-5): EPEVTQTPSHQVTQMGQEVILRCVPISNHLYFYWYRQILGQKVEFLVSFYNNEISEKSEIFDDQFSVERPDGSNFTLKIRSTKLEDSAMYFCASRVQGGIGETQYFGPGTRLLVL.

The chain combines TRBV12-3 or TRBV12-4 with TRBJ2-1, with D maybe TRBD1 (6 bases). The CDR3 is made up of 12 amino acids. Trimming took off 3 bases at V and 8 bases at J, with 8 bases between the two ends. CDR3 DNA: TGTGCCAGCAGTTTCAGGGGTCATGAGCAGTTCTTC. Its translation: CASSFRGHEQFF.

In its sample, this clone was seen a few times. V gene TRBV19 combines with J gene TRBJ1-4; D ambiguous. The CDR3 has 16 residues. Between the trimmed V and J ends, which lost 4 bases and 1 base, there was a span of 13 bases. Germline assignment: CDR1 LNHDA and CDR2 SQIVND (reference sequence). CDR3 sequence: CASSRIREQTNEKLFF. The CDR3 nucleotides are TGTGCCAGTAGTAGGATACGGGAACAAACTAATGAAAAACTGTTTTTT.

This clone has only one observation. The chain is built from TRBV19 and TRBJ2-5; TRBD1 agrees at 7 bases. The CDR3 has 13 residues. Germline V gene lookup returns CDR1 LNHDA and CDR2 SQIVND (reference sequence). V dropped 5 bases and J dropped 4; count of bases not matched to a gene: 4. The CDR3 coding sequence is TGTGCCAGTAGTGACAGGGCCATAGAGACCCAGTACTTC. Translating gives CASSDRAIETQYF.

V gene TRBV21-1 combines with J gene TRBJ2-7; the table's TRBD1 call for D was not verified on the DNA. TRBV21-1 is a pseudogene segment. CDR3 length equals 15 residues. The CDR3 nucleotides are TGTGCCAGCACCCACCGGGACAGGGGGCTGAACGAGCAGTACGTC. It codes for CASTHRDRGLNEQYV.

The DNA of the CDR3 is TGTGCCAGCAGCTTGTGGGGGGGTGGCCTCGCGGGGACCCAGTACTTC. It encodes CASSLWGGGLAGTQYF. This rearrangement joins TRBV5-5 to TRBJ2-5; 7 bases are shared with TRBD2. With V trimmed by 1 base and J by 7 bases, 13 bases remained unmatched. The CDR3 length is 16 residues. CDR1 and CDR2 (germline): SGHKS, YYEKEE (reference sequence). The full variable domain, rest sourced from reference TRBV5-5 and TRBJ2-5, is DAGVTQSPTHLIKTRGQQVTLRCSPISGHKSVSWYQQVLGQGPQFIFQYYEKEERGRGNFPDRFSARQFPNYSSELNVNALLLGDSALYLCASSLWGGGLAGTQYFGPGTRLLVL.

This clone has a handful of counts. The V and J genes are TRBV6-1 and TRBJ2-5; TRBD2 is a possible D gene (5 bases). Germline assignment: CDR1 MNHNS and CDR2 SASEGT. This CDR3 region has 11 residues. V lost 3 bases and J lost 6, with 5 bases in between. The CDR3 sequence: CASSDGKTQYF. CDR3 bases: TGTGCCAGCAGTGACGGGAAGACCCAGTACTTC.

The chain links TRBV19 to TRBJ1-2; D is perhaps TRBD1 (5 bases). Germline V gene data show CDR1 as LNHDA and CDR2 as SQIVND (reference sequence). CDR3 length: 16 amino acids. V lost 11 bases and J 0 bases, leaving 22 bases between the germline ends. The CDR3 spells CACSNRGGLSNYGYTF. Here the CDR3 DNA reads TGTGCCTGCAGTAACCGGGGGGGACTTTCTAACTATGGCTACACCTTC.

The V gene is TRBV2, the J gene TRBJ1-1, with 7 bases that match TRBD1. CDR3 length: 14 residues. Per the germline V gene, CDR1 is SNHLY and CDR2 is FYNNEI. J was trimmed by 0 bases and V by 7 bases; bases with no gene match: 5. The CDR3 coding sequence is TGTGCCAGCAAAATCGGGACAGTGAACACTGAAGCTTTCTTT. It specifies CASKIGTVNTEAFF.

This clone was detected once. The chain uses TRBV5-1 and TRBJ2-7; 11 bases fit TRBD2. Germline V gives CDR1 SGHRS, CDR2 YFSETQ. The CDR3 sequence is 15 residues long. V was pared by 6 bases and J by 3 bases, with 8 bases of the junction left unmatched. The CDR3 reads CASTTSGTSGYEQYF. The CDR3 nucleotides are TGCGCCAGCACGACCTCCGGGACTAGCGGCTACGAGCAGTACTTC.

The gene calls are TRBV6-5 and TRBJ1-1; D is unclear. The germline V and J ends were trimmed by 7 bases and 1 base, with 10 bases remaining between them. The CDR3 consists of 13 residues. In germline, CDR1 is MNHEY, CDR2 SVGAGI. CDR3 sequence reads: CASNNRANTEAFF. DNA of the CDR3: TGTGCCAGCAACAACAGAGCGAACACTGAAGCTTTCTTT.

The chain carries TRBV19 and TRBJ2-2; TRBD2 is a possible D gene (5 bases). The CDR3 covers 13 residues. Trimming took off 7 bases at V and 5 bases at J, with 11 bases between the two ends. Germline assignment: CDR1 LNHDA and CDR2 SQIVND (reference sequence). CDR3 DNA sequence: TGTGCCAGTACCCAAACTAGGACCGGGGAGCTGTTTTTT. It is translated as CASTQTRTGELFF.

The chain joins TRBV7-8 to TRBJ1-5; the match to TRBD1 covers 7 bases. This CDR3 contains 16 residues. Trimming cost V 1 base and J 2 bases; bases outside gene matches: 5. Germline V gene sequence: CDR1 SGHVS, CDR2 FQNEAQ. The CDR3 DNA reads TGTGCCAGCAGCTTAGAAAGGACAGGACGCAATCAGCCCCAGCATTTT. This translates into CASSLERTGRNQPQHF.

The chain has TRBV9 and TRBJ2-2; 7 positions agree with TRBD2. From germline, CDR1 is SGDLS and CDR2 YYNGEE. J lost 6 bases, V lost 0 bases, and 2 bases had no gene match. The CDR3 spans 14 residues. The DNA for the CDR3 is TGTGCCAGCAGCGTAGCGACTAGCCCCGGGGAGCTGTTTTTT. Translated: CASSVATSPGELFF.